The T cell receptor (beta chain) under discussion was sequenced for a study of T-cell memory formation after mild COVID-19. Study background: Across donors, TCR clusters were largely donor specific.

Per the germline V gene, CDR1 is SGHKS and CDR2 is YYEKEE (reference sequence). CDR3 length equals 15 residues. V lost 4 bases and J lost 6, with 16 bases in between. TCRdb reprocessed the 5' RACE reads with MiXCR, giving one entry per CDR3 protein. The sample has 190,000 or so distinct CDR3 sequences, over 20% seen once. Points on this clonotype: Its antigen is still unknown.

The study, taken as a whole, reports: Later expanders leaned CD4+, whereas clones that contracted between day 15 and 85 were balanced CD4/CD8. Some responding clones appeared in pre-infection memory, suggesting cross-reactive memory joined.

The V call is TRBV5-5, the J call TRBJ2-2, with a weak D call TRBD1 (5 bases). The clonotype comes from an adult woman who had mild COVID-19 (a few samples of this study predate the infection). Cell type and time point are not known. The sample consisted of PBMCs or a T cell subset sorted from them (not recorded which). The CDR3 region is CASSGTDRPAGELFF. CDR3 bases: TGTGCCAGCAGCGGAACAGACAGACCGGCCGGGGAGCTGTTTTTT.